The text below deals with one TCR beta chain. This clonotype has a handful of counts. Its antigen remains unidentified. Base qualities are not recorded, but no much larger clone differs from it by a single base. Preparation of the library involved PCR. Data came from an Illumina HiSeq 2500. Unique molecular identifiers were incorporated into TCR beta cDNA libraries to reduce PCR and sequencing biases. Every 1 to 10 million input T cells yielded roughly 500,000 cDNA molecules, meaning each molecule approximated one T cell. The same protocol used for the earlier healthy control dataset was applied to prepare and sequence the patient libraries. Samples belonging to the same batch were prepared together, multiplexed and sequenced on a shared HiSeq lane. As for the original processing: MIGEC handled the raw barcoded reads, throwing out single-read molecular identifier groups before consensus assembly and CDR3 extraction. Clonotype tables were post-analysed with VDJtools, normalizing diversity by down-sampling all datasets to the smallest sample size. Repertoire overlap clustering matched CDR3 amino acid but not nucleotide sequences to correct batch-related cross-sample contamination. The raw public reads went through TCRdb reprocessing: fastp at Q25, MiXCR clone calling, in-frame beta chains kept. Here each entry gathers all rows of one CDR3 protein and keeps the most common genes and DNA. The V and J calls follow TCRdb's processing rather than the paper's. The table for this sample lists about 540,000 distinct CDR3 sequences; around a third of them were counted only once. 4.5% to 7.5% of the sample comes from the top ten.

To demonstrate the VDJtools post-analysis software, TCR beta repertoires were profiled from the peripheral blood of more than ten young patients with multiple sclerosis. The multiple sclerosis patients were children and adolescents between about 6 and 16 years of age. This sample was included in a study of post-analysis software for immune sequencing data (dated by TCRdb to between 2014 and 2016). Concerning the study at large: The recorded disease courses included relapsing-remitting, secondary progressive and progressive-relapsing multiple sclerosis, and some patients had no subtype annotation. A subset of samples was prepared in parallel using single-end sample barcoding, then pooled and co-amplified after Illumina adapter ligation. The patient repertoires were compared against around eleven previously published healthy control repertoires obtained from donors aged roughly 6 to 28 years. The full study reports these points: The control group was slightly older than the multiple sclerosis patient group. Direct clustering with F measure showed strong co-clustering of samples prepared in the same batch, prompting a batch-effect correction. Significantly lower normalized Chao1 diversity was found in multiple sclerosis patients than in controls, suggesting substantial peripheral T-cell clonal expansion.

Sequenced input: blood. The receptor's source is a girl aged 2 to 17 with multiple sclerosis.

Here is the DNA: TGTGCCAGCAGCGTAGAAGGGACAGGGTCCACTGAAGCTTTCTTT. Its translation is CASSVEGTGSTEAFF. The chain links TRBV9 with TRBJ1-1; 9 nucleotides in the junction match TRBD1. As encoded in the germline V gene, CDR1 is SGDLS while CDR2 is YYNGEE. V and J are trimmed by 0 bases and 4 bases, and the gene matches miss 4 bases of the junction. The CDR3 holds 15 amino acids from the cysteine to the phenylalanine. The entry retains the CDR3 DNA only, 45 bases that are in frame from base 1.